The sequence of this T cell receptor (beta chain) was determined in a study of cytomegalovirus exposure and HLA in healthy donors. Study findings and constraints: Earlier analysis looked at TCR beta V segments, and most were productive about 87% or about 30% of the time. Trimming of TCR beta V- and J-genes showed a link, identified in a later analysis, to a missense DCLRE1C variant. Versus the approximately 700-donor mean, an Asian-associated ancestry cluster reportedly showed fewer N-insertions in a later analysis.

V lost 2 bases and J 6 bases, leaving 11 bases between the germline ends. Germline V CDR1 and CDR2: MNHEY, SVGAGI. This CDR3 spans 13 amino acids. 13 Jbeta primers and 60 Vbeta primers were used for the PCR. Sequencing was performed with immunoSEQ multiplex PCR; in TCRdb, only in-frame clones are kept and a portion is missing. Altogether about 160,000 clones are present, about four fifths being singletons, with the ten largest covering around 10%. As for this clone: Its matching antigen is unknown.

Participants comprised healthy donors of bone marrow. The origin of this receptor is a man aged 45-60 years in good health and CMV-seropositive. Source material: PBMCs. This chain uses TRBV6-5 with TRBJ2-7; TRBD1 is a possible D gene (5 bases). CDR3 in amino acids: CASSYGQGSEQYF. The CDR3 DNA reads as TGTGCCAGCAGTTACGGGCAGGGAAGCGAGCAGTACTTC.